This TCR beta chain was recorded in a study of a mutant IDH1 vaccine in newly diagnosed glioma. Study-level background: Vaccination of patients was performed eight times, in weeks 1, 3, 5, 7, 11, 15, 19 and 23. Onset of vaccination occurred 4-6 weeks following radiotherapy alone, or with temozolomide cycles. Treated patients had a mean age of 40.4 years and an approximately 62% male, approximately 38% female split.

Note on this clone: Its specificity is not known.

Described time point: week 23, last vaccination. Every single dose of the vaccine, 300 ug of mutant IDH1 20-mer peptide, came with topical imiquimod. The table came from immunoSEQ multiplex PCR; TCRdb's copy has only in-frame clones and leaves some out. Among roughly 76,000 clones listed, approximately 85% were seen once. Material: PBMCs, obtained from a glioma patient whose treatment included an IDH1 peptide vaccine. The sequence derives from a man under 40 with glioma. Some clones in this sample may be carry-over from other donors' samples.

The CDR3 here is CASSLKRWVGTEAFF. CDR3 bases: TGTGCCAGCAGCTTAAAAAGGTGGGTTGGCACTGAAGCTTTCTTT. The chain carries TRBV11-1 and TRBJ1-1; the D is unclear. The CDR3 is 15 amino acids. Per germline, CDR1 SGHAT and CDR2 FQDESV (reference sequence). Deletions cut 2 bases from V and 4 bases from J, with 14 bases between.